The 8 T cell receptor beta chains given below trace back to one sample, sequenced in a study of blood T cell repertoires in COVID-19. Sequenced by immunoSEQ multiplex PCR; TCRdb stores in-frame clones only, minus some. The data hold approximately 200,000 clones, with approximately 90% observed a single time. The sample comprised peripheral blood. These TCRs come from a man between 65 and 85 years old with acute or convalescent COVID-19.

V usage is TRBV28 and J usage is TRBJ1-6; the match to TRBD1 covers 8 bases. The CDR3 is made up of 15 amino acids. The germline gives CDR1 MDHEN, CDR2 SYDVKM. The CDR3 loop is CAHGTPGGWDSPLHF. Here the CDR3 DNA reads TGTGCTCACGGAACCCCAGGGGGCTGGGATTCACCCCTCCACTTT. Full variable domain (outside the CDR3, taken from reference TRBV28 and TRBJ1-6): DVKVTQSSRYLVKRTGEKVFLECVQDMDHENMFWYRQDPGLGLRLIYFSYDVKMKEKGDIPEGYSVSREKKERFSLILESASTNQTSMYLCAHGTPGGWDSPLHFGNGTRLTVT.

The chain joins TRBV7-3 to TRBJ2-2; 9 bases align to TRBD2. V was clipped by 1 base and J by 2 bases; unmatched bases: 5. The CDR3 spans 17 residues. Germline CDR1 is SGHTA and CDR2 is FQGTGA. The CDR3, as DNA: TGTGCCAGCAGCTTAATTGGCGGGAGGGCCAACACCGGGGAGCTGTTTTTT. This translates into CASSLIGGRANTGELFF.

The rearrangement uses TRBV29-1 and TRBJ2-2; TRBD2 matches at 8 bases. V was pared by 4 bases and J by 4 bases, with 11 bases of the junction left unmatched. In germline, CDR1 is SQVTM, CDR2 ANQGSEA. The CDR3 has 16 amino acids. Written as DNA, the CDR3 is TGCAGCGTTGTCCCATACGGACGGGAGGGCACCGGGGAGCTGTTTTTT. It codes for CSVVPYGREGTGELFF.

The CDR3 DNA is TGTGCCAGCACCAACGAGCGGATCAATGAGCAGTTCTTC. Translating it yields CASTNERINEQFF. J is TRBJ2-1 and V is TRBV7-8, with a possible D match to TRBD2 (5 bases). Trimming stripped 7 bases from V and 6 bases from J, with 13 bases between. The CDR3 runs to 13 residues. Germline V CDR1 and CDR2: SGHVS, FQNEAQ.

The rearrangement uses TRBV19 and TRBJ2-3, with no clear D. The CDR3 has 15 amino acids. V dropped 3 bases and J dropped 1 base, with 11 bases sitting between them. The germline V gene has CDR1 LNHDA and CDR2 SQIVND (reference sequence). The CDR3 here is CASSIGGLGTDTQYF. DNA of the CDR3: TGTGCCAGTAGTATCGGTGGTTTGGGCACAGATACGCAGTATTTT.

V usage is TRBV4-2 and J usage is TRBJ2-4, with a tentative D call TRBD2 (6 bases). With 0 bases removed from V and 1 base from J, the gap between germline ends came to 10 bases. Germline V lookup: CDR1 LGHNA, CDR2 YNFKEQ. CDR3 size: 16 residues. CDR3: CASSQDLAGAKNIQYF. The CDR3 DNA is TGTGCCAGCAGCCAAGATTTGGCGGGGGCCAAAAACATTCAGTACTTC.

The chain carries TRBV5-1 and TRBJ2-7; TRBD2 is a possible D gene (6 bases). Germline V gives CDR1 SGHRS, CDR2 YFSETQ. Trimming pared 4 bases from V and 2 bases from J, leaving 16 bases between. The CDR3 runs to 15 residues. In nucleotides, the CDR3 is TGCGCCAGCAGCCCCCAGCGGGCCGGTCCCTACGAGCAGTACTTC. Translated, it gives CASSPQRAGPYEQYF.

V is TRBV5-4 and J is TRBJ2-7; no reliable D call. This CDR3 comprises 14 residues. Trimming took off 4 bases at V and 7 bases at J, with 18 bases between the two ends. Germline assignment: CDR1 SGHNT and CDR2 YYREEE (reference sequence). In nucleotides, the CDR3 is TGTGCCAGCAGCACGCCGGGTCTTGGAACGGAGCAGTACTTC. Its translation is CASSTPGLGTEQYF.